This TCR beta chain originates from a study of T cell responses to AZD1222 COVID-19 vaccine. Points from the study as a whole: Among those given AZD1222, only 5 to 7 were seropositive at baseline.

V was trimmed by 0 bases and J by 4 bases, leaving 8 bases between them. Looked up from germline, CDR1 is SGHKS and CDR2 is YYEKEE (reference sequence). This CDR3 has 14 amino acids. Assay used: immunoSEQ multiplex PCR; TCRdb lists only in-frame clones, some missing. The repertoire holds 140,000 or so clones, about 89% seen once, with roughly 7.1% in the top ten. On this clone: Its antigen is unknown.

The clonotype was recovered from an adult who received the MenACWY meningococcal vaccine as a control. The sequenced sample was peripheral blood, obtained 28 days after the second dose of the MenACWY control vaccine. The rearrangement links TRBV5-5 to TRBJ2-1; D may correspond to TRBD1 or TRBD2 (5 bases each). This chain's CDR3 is CASSLGDGYNEQFF. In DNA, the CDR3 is TGTGCCAGCAGCTTGGGGGACGGATACAATGAGCAGTTCTTC.